The clone carrying this T cell receptor beta chain has a handful of counts. The target antigen is unknown. These data belong to a study of T cell repertoires in cytomegalovirus infection. Study-wide results and caveats: CMV carriers having the relevant HLA were flagged by cumulative public TCR beta family frequency.

TCRdb re-analysed the reads in MiXCR, keeping a single row per CDR3 protein. The sample contains hundreds of thousands of distinct CDR3 sequences, roughly a third of which appear only once. CDR3 length: 14 residues. Germline CDR1 and CDR2: LGHNA and YSLEER. Trimming removed 0 bases at V and 6 bases at J, with 11 bases between. The gene calls are TRBV4-3 and TRBJ1-2, with D tentatively TRBD1 (6 bases). The clonotype originates from a human donor in good health (CMV status not recorded). Some clones in this sample may be carry-over from other donors' samples. The sequenced sample was cultured PBMCs, obtained from culture after CMV antigen stimulation. The CDR3 reads CASSQDLGGDGYTF. DNA of the CDR3: TGCGCCAGCAGCCAAGATTTAGGGGGGGATGGCTACACCTTC.